The T cell receptor beta chain under discussion was sequenced for a study of T-cell reconstitution after alpha-beta-depleted transplantation in children (dated by TCRdb to the mid-2010s). Context from the whole study: Using TCR repertoire profiling, the study followed T-cell immune reconstitution in a quantitative way in children after TCRalphabeta/CD19-depleted allogeneic hematopoietic cell transplantation.

Via the germline V gene, CDR1 is SGHVS and CDR2 FQNEAQ. Cut back by 5 bases and 4 bases, the V and J ends lie 11 bases apart. Inclusive of the bounding cysteine and phenylalanine, the CDR3 is 13 residues long. Kept here is only the CDR3 DNA, which spans 39 bases and is read in frame from base 1. As regards this clonotype: Its antigen is still unknown. It may be a read error: a sequence one base away is much more abundant.

To prepare the library, PCR was applied. TCRdb names Illumina HiSeq 2500 as the instrument used. Molecular barcoding was employed in the preparation of TCR libraries, with unique molecular identifiers being used to normalize TCRbeta repertoire quantification. TCRdb itself trimmed the public reads at Q25 with fastp, ran MiXCR and retained productive beta chains. When rows share a CDR3 protein, they turn into one entry using the most common DNA and genes. Here the sample has 150,000 to 200,000 distinct CDR3 sequences; roughly 14% occur a single time. About 12% of the sample comes from the top ten. The clonotype was recovered from a human donor who donated a stem cell graft to a child with acute lymphoblastic leukemia. The chain couples TRBV7-8 to TRBJ1-2; TRBD1 is a weak D gene call, 5 bases matching. This sample comprised PBMCs from the stem cell graft donor, obtained from the stem cell graft. The DNA is as follows: TGTGCCAGCAGCCTAGGGGTTCCCTATGGCTACACCTTC. The translation is CASSLGVPYGYTF.